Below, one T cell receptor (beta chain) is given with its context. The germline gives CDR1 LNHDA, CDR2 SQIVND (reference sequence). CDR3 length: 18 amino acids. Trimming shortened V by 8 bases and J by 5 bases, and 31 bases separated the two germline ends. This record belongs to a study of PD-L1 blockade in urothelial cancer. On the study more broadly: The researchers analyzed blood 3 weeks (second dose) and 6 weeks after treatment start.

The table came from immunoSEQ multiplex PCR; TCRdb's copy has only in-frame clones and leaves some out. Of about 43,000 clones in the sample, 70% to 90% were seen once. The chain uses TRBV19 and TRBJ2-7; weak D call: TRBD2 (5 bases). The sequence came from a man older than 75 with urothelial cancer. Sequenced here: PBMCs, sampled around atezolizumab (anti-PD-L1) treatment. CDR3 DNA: TGTGCCAGTTGGGCTCACGATGAACCGGACTCTCTTTTTAACGAGCAGTACTTC. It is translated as CASWAHDEPDSLFNEQYF.